Listed below are T cell receptor beta chains from one sample, sequenced in a study of T cells in Graves' hyperthyroidism and ophthalmopathy. TCRdb called the multiplex PCR reads again in MiXCR, with one record for every CDR3 protein. The sample has 350,000 or so distinct CDR3 sequences; roughly a fifth are singletons. Sequencing used blood. The source of these receptors is a woman aged 50 to 60 with Graves' hyperthyroidism. Each CDR3 is given with its conserved first and last residue. D genes are given only for firm matches. A clone size is listed for some rows: how often the clone was seen (once, few, many), or a class if it is expanded.

d_gene	v_gene	j_gene	abundance	CDR3aa	CDR3nt
-	TRBV6-4	TRBJ2-3	-	CASSDSGVDTQYF	TGTGCCAGCAGTGATAGCGGTGTCGATACGCAGTATTTT
TRBD1	TRBV5-6	TRBJ2-7	many	CASSSSGQGAYEQYF	TGTGCCAGCAGCTCCTCGGGACAGGGAGCCTACGAGCAGTACTTC
TRBD1	TRBV5-1	TRBJ1-1	many	CASSLYPGQGGGNTEAFF	TGCGCCAGCAGCTTGTACCCTGGACAGGGTGGGGGGAACACTGAAGCTTTCTTT
-	TRBV20-1	TRBJ1-5	-	CSARNRNQPQHF	TGCAGTGCTAGAAACCGCAATCAGCCCCAGCATTTT
-	TRBV3-1	TRBJ1-3	-	CASMIGSSGNTIYF	TGTGCCAGCATGATAGGGTCTTCTGGAAACACCATATATTTT
-	TRBV6-1	TRBJ2-7	few	CASHAGDYEQYF	TGTGCCAGCCATGCGGGCGACTACGAGCAGTACTTC
-	TRBV3-1	TRBJ1-5	many	CASSLKQGQPQHF	TGTGCCAGCAGCCTAAAGCAGGGACAGCCCCAGCATTTT
-	TRBV20-1	TRBJ1-2	many	CSAREDRSNYGYTF	TGCAGTGCTAGAGAGGACCGATCCAACTATGGCTACACCTTC
TRBD1	TRBV3-1	TRBJ2-1	-	CASSQDTGVWYNEQFF	TGTGCCAGCAGCCAAGATACAGGGGTTTGGTACAATGAGCAGTTCTTC
-	TRBV7-9	TRBJ2-1	many	CASLDPALLNEQFF	TGTGCCAGCTTAGACCCAGCGTTGTTGAATGAGCAGTTCTTC
-	TRBV12-3/TRBV12-4	TRBJ2-7	-	CASKRTATSEQYF	TGTGCCAGCAAAAGGACCGCAACTTCCGAGCAGTACTTC
-	TRBV7-9	TRBJ2-1	few	CASSLEVGGYNEQFF	TGTGCCAGCAGCTTAGAAGTGGGCGGGTACAATGAGCAGTTCTTC
TRBD2	TRBV28	TRBJ2-2	-	CASRASGGANTGELFF	TGTGCCAGCAGGGCTAGCGGGGGGGCGAACACCGGGGAGCTGTTTTTT
-	TRBV3-1	TRBJ2-7	many	CASSQKPTHAGLRDEQYF	TGTGCCAGCAGCCAAAAACCGACCCATGCAGGGCTTCGGGACGAGCAGTACTTC
-	TRBV6-9	TRBJ1-2	-	CASSYGGEYGYTF	TGTGCCAGCAGTTACGGGGGGGAGTATGGCTACACCTTC
TRBD2	TRBV7-3	TRBJ2-5	many	CASSLSPSGGQETQYF	TGTGCCAGCAGCTTATCCCCTAGCGGGGGCCAAGAGACCCAGTACTTC
TRBD1	TRBV7-2	TRBJ2-7	-	CASSSPSGTGGGYEQYF	TGTGCCAGCAGCTCCCCTTCTGGGACAGGGGGCGGGTACGAGCAGTACTTC